The rows below give T cell receptor beta chains drawn from one sample of a study of B cell selection in AIRE deficiency. Sequenced by immunoSEQ multiplex PCR; TCRdb stores in-frame clones only, minus some. The sample carries over 20,000 clones, 95% to 98% recorded once. Specimen: conventional CD4+ T cells sorted from PBMCs. These receptors came from a human donor with AIRE deficiency. Each CDR3 is given with its conserved first and last residue. A D gene is named only where the DNA matches it firmly. The size field is filled for only some rows; it gives once, few, many or a size class.

j_call v_call d_call clone_size cdr3_aa cdr3_nt
TRBJ1-5 TRBV5-6 - - CASSLSGGNQPQHF TGTGCCAGCAGCTTGTCCGGGGGCAATCAGCCCCAGCATTTT
TRBJ2-7 TRBV28 TRBD2 - CASSFGGGRRYEQYF TGTGCCAGCAGTTTTGGGGGCGGGAGGCGGTACGAGCAGTACTTC
TRBJ1-5 TRBV19 TRBD1 once CASRTGAQPQHF TGTGCCAGTAGAACAGGGGCTCAGCCCCAGCATTTT
TRBJ2-3 TRBV12-2 - - CASRLGPSGFITDTQYF TGTGCAAGTCGCTTAGGGCCTAGCGGGTTCATCACAGATACGCAGTATTTT
TRBJ1-1 TRBV5-1 - - CASSLDRANTEAFF TGCGCCAGCAGCTTGGACAGGGCGAACACTGAAGCTTTCTTT
TRBJ1-1 TRBV29-1 - once CSVDGSRQNTEAFF TGCAGCGTGGACGGTTCAAGGCAGAACACTGAAGCTTTCTTT
TRBJ1-5 TRBV19 TRBD1 - CASSIGTGGISNQPQHF TGTGCCAGTAGTATTGGGACAGGGGGTATTAGTAATCAGCCCCAGCATTTT
TRBJ2-3 TRBV28 TRBD1 - CASSLSGQGYTDTQYF TGTGCCAGCAGTTTAAGCGGACAGGGATACACAGATACGCAGTATTTT
TRBJ2-1 TRBV19 - - CAISDYNEQFF TGTGCCATTAGCGACTACAATGAGCAGTTCTTC
TRBJ2-7 TRBV27 - - CASSPPGALKFYEQYF TGTGCCAGCAGTCCCCCGGGAGCCTTGAAGTTCTACGAGCAGTACTTC